This TCR beta chain was found in a study of T cells in Graves' hyperthyroidism and ophthalmopathy. Clinical symptoms, serum thyroxine and TRAb, thyroid ultrasound and orbital computed tomography were used for the diagnoses. The CDR3 contains 16 residues. Germline CDR1 reads LNHNV; CDR2 reads YYDKDF (reference sequence). The V gene lost 3 bases and the J gene lost 6 bases, with 20 bases spanning the gap. Amplification of TCR beta CDR3 regions used RNA as the template. The TCR CDR3 was amplified in a first-round RT-PCR using the HTBI primer set. TCRdb redid the calling of the multiplex PCR reads with MiXCR, one entry per CDR3 protein. The table shows a few hundred thousand distinct CDR3 sequences, with 46% occurring only once.

Sequences were obtained from peripheral blood or thyroid tissue (not recorded which). The genes are TRBV15 and TRBJ1-2; D gene unclear. The sequence came from a young woman with Graves' hyperthyroidism. CDR3 sequence (DNA): TGTGCCACCAGCAGCTCGAGAGGGATTGTAGCGAATGGCTACACCTTC. It specifies CATSSSRGIVANGYTF.